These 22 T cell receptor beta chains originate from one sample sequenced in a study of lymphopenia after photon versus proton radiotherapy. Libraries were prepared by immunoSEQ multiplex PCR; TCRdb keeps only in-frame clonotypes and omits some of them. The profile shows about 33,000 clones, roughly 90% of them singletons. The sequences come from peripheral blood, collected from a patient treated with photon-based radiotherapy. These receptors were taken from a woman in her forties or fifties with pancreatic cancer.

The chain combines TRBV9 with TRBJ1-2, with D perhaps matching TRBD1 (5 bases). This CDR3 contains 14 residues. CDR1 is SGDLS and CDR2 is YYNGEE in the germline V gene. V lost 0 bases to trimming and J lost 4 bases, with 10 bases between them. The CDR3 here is CASSVDSGFYGYTF. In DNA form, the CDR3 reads TGTGCCAGCAGCGTAGATTCAGGGTTCTATGGCTACACCTTC. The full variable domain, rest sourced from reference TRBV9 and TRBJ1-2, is DSGVTQTPKHLITATGQRVTLRCSPRSGDLSVYWYQQSLDQGLQFLIQYYNGEERAKGNILERFSAQQFPDLHSELNLSSLELGDSALYFCASSVDSGFYGYTFGSGTRLTVV.

Here the CDR3 reads CASSSGLSYNEQFF. CDR3 in DNA: TGTGCCAGCAGCTCGGGACTGTCCTACAATGAGCAGTTCTTC. V usage is TRBV5-6 and J usage is TRBJ2-1; D is possibly TRBD2 (6 bases). CDR3 size: 14 residues. Trimming cost V 3 bases and J 1 base, with 8 bases left between them. In germline, CDR1 is SGHDT, CDR2 YYEEEE.

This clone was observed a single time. The CDR3 DNA follows: TGTGCCAGCATGGGACAGGGATTTAGGAATGAGCAGTTCTTC. It specifies CASMGQGFRNEQFF. J is TRBJ2-1 and V is TRBV7-2; 9 bases map to TRBD1. The CDR3 is 14 amino acids. Germline values: CDR1 SGHTA, CDR2 FQGNSA. With V trimmed by 7 bases and J by 7 bases, 8 bases remained unmatched.

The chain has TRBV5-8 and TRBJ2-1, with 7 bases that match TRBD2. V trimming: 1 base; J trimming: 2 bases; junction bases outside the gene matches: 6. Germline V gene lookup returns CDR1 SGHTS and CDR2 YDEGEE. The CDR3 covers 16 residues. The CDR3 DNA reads TGTGCCAGCAGCTTGTACACTAGCGCAACCTACAATGAGCAGTTCTTC. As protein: CASSLYTSATYNEQFF.

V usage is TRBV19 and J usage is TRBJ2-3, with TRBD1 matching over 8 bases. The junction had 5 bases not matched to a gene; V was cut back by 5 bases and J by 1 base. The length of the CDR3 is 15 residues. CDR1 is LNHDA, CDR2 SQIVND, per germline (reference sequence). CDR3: CASSARGPGTDTQYF. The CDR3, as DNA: TGTGCCAGTAGTGCCAGGGGGCCGGGCACAGATACGCAGTATTTT.

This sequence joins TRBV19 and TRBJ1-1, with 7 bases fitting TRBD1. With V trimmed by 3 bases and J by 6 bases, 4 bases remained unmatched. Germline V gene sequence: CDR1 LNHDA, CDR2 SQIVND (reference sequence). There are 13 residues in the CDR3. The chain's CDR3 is CASSIHRGAEAFF. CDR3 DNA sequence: TGTGCCAGTAGTATCCACAGGGGTGCTGAAGCTTTCTTT. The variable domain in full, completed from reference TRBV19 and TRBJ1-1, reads DGGITQSPKYLFRKEGQNVTLSCEQNLNHDAMYWYRQDPGQGLRLIYYSQIVNDFQKGDIAEGYSVSREKKESFPLTVTSAQKNPTAFYLCASSIHRGAEAFFGQGTRLTVV.

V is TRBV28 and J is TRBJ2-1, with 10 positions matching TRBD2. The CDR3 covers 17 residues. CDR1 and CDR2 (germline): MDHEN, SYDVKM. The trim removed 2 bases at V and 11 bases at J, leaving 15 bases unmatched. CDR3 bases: TGTGCCAGCAGTTTACGGACTAGCGGACGGTACAATGAGAAGCAGTTCTTC. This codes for CASSLRTSGRYNEKQFF.

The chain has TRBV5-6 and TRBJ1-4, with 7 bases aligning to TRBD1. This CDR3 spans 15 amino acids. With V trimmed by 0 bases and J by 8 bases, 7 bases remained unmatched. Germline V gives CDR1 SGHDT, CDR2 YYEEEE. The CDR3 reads CASSLAGTEYEKLFF. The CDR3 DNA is TGTGCCAGCAGCTTGGCCGGGACAGAGTACGAAAAACTGTTTTTT.

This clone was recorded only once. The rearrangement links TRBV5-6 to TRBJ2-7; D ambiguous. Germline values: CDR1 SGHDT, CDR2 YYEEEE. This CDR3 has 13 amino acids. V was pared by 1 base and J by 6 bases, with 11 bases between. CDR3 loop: CASSLYGVSEQYF. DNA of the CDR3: TGTGCCAGCAGCTTGTACGGAGTCTCCGAGCAGTACTTC.

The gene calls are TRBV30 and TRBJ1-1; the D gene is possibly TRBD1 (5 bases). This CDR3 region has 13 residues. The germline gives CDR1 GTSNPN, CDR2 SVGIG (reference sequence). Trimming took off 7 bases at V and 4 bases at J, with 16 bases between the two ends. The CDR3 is CASNPDSLTEAFF. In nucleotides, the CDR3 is TGTGCCTCGAATCCTGACAGCCTCACTGAAGCTTTCTTT.

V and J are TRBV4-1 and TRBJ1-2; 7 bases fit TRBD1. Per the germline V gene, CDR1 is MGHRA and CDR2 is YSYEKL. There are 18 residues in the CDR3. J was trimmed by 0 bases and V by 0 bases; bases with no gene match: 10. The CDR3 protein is CASSQDRETGTPNYGYTF. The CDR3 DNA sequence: TGCGCCAGCAGCCAAGATCGGGAGACAGGGACCCCTAACTATGGCTACACCTTC.

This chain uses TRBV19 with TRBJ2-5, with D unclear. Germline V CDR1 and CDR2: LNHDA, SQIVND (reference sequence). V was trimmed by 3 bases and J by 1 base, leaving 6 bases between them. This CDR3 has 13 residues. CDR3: CASSMAAQETQYF. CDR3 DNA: TGTGCCAGTAGTATGGCAGCCCAAGAGACCCAGTACTTC.

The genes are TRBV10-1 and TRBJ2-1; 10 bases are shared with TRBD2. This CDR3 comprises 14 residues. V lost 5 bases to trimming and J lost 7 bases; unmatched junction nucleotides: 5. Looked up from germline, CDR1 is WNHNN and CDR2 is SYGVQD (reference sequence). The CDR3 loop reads CASSPSGSGNEQFF. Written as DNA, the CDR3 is TGCGCCAGCAGTCCTAGCGGGAGCGGGAATGAGCAGTTCTTC.

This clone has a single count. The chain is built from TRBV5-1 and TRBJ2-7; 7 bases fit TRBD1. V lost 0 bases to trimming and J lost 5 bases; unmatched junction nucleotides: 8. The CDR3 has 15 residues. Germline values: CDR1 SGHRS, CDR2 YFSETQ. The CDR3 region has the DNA TGCGCCAGCAGCTTGGCGCCAGGGGGTACGGACGAGCAGTACTTC. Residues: CASSLAPGGTDEQYF.

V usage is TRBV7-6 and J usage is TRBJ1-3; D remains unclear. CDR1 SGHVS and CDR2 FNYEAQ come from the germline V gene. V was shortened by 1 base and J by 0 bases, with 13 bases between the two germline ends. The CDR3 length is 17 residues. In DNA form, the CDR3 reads TGTGCCAGCAGCTTAGGGGCAGCGTCCTTCTCTGGAAACACCATATATTTT. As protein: CASSLGAASFSGNTIYF.

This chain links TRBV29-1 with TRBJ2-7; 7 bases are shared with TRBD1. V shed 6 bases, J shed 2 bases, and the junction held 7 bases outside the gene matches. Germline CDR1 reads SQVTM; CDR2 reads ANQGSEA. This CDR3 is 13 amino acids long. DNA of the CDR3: TGCAGCGTCACGGCAGGGGGTCCCTACGAGCAGTACTTC. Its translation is CSVTAGGPYEQYF.

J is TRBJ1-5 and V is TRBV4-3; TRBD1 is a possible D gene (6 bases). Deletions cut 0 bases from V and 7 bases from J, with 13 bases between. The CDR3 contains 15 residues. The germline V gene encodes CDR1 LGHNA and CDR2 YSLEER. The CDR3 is CASSQDVTGRQPQHF. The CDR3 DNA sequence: TGCGCCAGCAGCCAAGATGTAACAGGGCGCCAGCCCCAGCATTTT.

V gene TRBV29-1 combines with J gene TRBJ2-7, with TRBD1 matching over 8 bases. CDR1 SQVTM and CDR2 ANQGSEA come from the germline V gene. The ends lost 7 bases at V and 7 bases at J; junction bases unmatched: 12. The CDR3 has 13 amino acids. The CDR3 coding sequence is TGCAGCGGGGTGGGGACAGGTGCCGGGGAGCAGTACTTC. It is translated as CSGVGTGAGEQYF.

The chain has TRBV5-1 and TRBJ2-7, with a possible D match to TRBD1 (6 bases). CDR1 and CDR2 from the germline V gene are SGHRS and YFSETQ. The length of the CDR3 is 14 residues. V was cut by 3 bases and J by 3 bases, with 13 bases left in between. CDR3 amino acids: CASSSNRELYEQYF. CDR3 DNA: TGCGCCAGCAGCTCAAACAGGGAACTCTACGAGCAGTACTTC.

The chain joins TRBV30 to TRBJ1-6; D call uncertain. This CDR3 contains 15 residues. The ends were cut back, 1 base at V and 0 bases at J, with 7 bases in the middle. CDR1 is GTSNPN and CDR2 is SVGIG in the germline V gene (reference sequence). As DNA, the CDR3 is TGTGCCTGGAGTGCCAGGAGCTCCTATAATTCACCCCTCCACTTT. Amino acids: CAWSARSSYNSPLHF.

Written as DNA, the CDR3 is TGTGCCAGTAGTATCACTCCAGGGGGCAAGGTCTACGAGCAGTACTTC. It codes for CASSITPGGKVYEQYF. This rearrangement joins TRBV19 to TRBJ2-7; 8 bases match TRBD1. Looked up from germline, CDR1 is LNHDA and CDR2 is SQIVND (reference sequence). V dropped 3 bases and J dropped 3; count of bases not matched to a gene: 10. The CDR3 is made up of 16 amino acids.

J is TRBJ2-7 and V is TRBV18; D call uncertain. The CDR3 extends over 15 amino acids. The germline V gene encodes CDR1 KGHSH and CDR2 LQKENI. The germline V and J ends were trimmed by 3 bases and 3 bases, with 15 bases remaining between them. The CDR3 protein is CASSPLGGSYYEQYF. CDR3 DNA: TGTGCCAGCTCACCCCTTGGCGGCAGTTACTACGAGCAGTACTTC.